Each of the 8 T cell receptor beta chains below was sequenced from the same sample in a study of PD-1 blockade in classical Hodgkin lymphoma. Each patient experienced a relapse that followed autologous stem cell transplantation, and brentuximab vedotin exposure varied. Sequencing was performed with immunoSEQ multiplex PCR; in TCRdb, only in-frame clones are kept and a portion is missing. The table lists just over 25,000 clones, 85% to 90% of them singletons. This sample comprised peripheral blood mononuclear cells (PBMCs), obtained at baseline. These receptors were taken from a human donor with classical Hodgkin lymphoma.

The CDR3 here is CASSPASQGYGYTF. The CDR3 DNA sequence: TGCGCCAGCAGTCCTGCGTCCCAAGGATATGGCTACACCTTC. The rearrangement joins TRBV5-1 to TRBJ1-2, with D hard to call. V shed 5 bases and J shed 5 bases, with 16 bases lying between them. The CDR3 extends over 14 amino acids. Germline V gene sequence: CDR1 SGHRS, CDR2 YFSETQ.

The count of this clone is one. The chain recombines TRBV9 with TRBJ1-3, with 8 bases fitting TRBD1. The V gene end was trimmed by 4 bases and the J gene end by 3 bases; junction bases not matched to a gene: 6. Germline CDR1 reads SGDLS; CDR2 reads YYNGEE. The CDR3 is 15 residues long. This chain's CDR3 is CASSPRTGGGNTIYF. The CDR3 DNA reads TGTGCCAGCAGCCCCCGAACAGGGGGTGGAAACACCATATATTTT.

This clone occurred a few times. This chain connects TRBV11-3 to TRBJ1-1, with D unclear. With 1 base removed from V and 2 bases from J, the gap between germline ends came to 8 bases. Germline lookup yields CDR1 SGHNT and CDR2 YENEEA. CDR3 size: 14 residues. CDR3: CASSLGGVNTEAFF. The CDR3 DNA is TGTGCCAGCAGCTTAGGTGGGGTAAACACTGAAGCTTTCTTT.

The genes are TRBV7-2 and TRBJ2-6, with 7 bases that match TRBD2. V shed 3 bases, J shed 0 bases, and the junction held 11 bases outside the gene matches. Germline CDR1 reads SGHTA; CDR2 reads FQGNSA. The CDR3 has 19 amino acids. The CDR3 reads CASSFGGGPFYSGANVLTF. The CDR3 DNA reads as TGTGCCAGCAGCTTCGGCGGGGGACCCTTTTACTCTGGGGCCAACGTCCTGACTTTC.

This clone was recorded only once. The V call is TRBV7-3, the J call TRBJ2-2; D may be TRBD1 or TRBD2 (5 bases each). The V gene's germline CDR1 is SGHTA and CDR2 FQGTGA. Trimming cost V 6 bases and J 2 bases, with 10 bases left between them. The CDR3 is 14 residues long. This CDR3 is CASRRGTNTGELFF. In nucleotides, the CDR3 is TGTGCCAGCAGAAGAGGGACCAACACCGGGGAGCTGTTTTTT.

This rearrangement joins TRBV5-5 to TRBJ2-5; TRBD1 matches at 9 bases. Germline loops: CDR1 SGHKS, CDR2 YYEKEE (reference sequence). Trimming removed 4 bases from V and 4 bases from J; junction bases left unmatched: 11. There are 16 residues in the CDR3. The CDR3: CASSQDRGGFGETQYF. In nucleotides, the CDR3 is TGTGCCAGCAGCCAGGACAGGGGAGGTTTCGGAGAGACCCAGTACTTC.

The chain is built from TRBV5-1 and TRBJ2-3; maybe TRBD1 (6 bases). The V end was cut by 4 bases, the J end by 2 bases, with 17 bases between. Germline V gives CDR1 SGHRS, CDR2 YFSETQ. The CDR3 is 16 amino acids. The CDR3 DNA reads TGCGCCAGCAGCGCATTAATACAGGGAAACACAGATACGCAGTATTTT. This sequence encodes CASSALIQGNTDTQYF. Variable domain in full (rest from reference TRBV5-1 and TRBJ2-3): KAGVTQTPRYLIKTRGQQVTLSCSPISGHRSVSWYQQTPGQGLQFLFEYFSETQRNKGNFPGRFSGRQFSNSRSEMNVSTLELGDSALYLCASSALIQGNTDTQYFGPGTRLTVL.

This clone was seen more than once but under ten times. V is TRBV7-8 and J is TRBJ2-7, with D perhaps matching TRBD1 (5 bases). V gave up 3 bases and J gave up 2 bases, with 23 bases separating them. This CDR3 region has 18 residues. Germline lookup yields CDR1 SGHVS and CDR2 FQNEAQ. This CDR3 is CASSFARPRPGFTYEQYF. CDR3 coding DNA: TGTGCCAGCAGCTTTGCCAGACCCAGACCAGGGTTTACCTACGAGCAGTACTTC. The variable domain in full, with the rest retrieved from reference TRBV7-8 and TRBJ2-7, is GAGVSQSPRYKVAKRGQDVALRCDPISGHVSLFWYQQALGQGPEFLTYFQNEAQLDKSGLPSDRFFAERPEGSVSTLKIQRTQQEDSAVYLCASSFARPRPGFTYEQYFGPGTRLTVT.